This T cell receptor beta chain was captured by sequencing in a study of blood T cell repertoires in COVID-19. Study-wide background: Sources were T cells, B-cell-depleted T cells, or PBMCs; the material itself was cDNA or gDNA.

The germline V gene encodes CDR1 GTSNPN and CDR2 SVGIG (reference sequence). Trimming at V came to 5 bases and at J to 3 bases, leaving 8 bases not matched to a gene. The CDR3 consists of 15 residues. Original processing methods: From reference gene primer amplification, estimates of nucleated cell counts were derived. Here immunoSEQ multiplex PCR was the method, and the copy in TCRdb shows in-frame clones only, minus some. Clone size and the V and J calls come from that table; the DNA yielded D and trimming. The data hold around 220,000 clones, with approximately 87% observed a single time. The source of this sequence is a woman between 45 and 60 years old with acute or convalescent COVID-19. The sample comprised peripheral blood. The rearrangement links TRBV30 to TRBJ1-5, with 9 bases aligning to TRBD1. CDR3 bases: TGTGCCTGGCACCAAGGACAGGGGTTCAATCAGCCCCAGCATTTT. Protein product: CAWHQGQGFNQPQHF.